The T cell receptor (beta chain) described here comes from a study of T-cell memory formation after mild COVID-19. Looking at the study overall: Across donors, TCR clusters were largely donor specific.

This clonotype was found a few times. The antigen is not known. It was 5'RACE with constant-segment primers that produced the TCR alpha and TCR beta cDNA libraries, which carried sample barcodes and UMIs. TCRdb redid the calling of the 5' RACE reads with MiXCR, one entry per CDR3 protein. The table lists around 310,000 distinct CDR3 sequences, around a fifth of them singletons. Whole-study findings and limits: Cross-reactive memory appears to have joined, as suggested by some responding clones showing up in pre-infection memory. Clones that shrank (day 15 to 85) were balanced CD4/CD8, whereas later expanders leaned CD4+.

The TCR originated in a man aged 18 to 30 who had mild COVID-19 (a few samples of this study predate the infection). Cell type and time point are not known. The material sequenced was PBMCs or a T cell subset sorted from them (not recorded which).

This chain's CDR3 is CASSIGGEWYEQYF. As DNA, the CDR3 is TGTGCCAGTAGTATTGGCGGGGAATGGTACGAGCAGTACTTC. This chain links TRBV19 with TRBJ2-7; tentatively, D is TRBD2 (6 bases). Germline loops: CDR1 LNHDA, CDR2 SQIVND (reference sequence). This CDR3 comprises 14 residues. Trimming took 3 bases from V and 4 from J, leaving 13 bases between them.